The rows below give T cell receptor beta chains drawn from one sample of a study of cytomegalovirus exposure and HLA in healthy donors. Only in-frame clones appear in the TCRdb table, and some are missing; sequencing was by immunoSEQ multiplex PCR. The profile shows around 52,000 clones, 88% of them singletons. What was sequenced was PBMCs. These receptors all come from a woman under 40 in good health and CMV-seronegative. CDR3s include the opening cysteine and the closing phenylalanine or tryptophan. D genes are given only for firm matches. Clone size appears in some rows only: once, few, many, or a class for an expanded clone.

DNA	CDR3	V	J	size	D
TGTGCCACCAGCAGAGTAACAGGAACCGCTGAAGCTTTCTTT	CATSRVTGTAEAFF	TRBV15	TRBJ1-1	.	.
TGCGCCAGCAGCCAAGATTATCCGGCTAGCGGGTTTTCAGATACGCAGTATTTT	CASSQDYPASGFSDTQYF	TRBV4-1	TRBJ2-3	.	TRBD2
TGCGCCAGCAGTGAGTTGGTAGCGGGAGCGTTAGCAGATACGCAGTATTTT	CASSELVAGALADTQYF	TRBV10-1	TRBJ2-3	.	TRBD2
TGCGCCAGCAGCGAGGGACAGGGGAACACTGAAGCTTTCTTT	CASSEGQGNTEAFF	TRBV5-1	TRBJ1-1	.	TRBD1
TGTGCCAGCAGTTCCACAGTGAACACTGAAGCTTTCTTT	CASSSTVNTEAFF	TRBV6-1	TRBJ1-1	.	.
TGTGCCAGCAGACCCCCGGGTAGGAACACCGGGGAGCTGTTTTTT	CASRPPGRNTGELFF	TRBV6-5	TRBJ2-2	.	.
TGTGCCAGCAGCCCCAGGGCAGGGAACTACAATGAGCAGTTCTTC	CASSPRAGNYNEQFF	TRBV9	TRBJ2-1	once	.
TGTGCCAGCAGCTTTAGTAATAGCGGGGGGGAGACCCAGTACTTC	CASSFSNSGGETQYF	TRBV11-2	TRBJ2-5	.	TRBD2
TGTGCCAGCAGCCCGGGACTAGCGGGGGGGAGGGAATTCTTC	CASSPGLAGGREFF	TRBV6-5	TRBJ2-1	once	TRBD2
TGTGCCAGCAATAACCCGACTAGCGGGACGAATGAGCAGTTCTTC	CASNNPTSGTNEQFF	TRBV5-4	TRBJ2-1	.	TRBD2
TGCAGCGTTGATAGCGGGAATTTGGGCTACGAGCAGTACTTC	CSVDSGNLGYEQYF	TRBV29-1	TRBJ2-7	once	TRBD2